A selection of T cell receptor beta chains follows, all from one sample in a study of blood T cell repertoires in COVID-19. This table comes from immunoSEQ multiplex PCR, and its TCRdb copy is limited to in-frame clones, with some not included. The sample lists around 100,000 clones, about 91% occurring once. Sequencing input: peripheral blood. Receptors were obtained from a human donor in a cohort sampled during active COVID-19. The CDR3 runs from the conserved cysteine through the conserved F or W. D genes are given only for firm matches. Clone size is shown for a subset of rows, as once, few, many or a class of expanded clone.

TRBD1 | TRBJ1-4 | NA | 16 | TRBV4-1 | CASSQAWDRSKEKLFF | TGCGCCAGCAGCCAAGCCTGGGACAGGAGTAAGGAAAAACTGTTTTTT
TRBD1 | TRBJ2-1 | NA | 17 | TRBV24-1 | CATSDFDRVVGLNEQFF | TGTGCCACCAGTGATTTTGACAGGGTCGTAGGGTTGAATGAGCAGTTCTTC
TRBD2 | TRBJ2-3 | few | 17 | TRBV6-2/TRBV6-3 | CASSRLAGGKGTDTQYF | TGTGCCAGCAGTAGACTAGCGGGAGGAAAGGGCACAGATACGCAGTATTTT
TRBD1 | TRBJ1-5 | NA | 15 | TRBV27 | CASSPGRQGRQPQHF | TGTGCCAGCAGTCCAGGGCGACAGGGGAGACAGCCCCAGCATTTT
NA | TRBJ1-2 | NA | 12 | TRBV11-2 | CASSLRGYGYTF | TGTGCCAGCAGCTTAAGGGGGTATGGCTACACCTTC
NA | TRBJ2-3 | NA | 14 | TRBV19 | CASKFAGLQGTQYF | TGTGCCAGTAAATTTGCGGGACTACAGGGTACGCAGTATTTT
NA | TRBJ1-5 | NA | 15 | TRBV6-5 | CASSRGFRSNQPQHF | TGTGCCAGCAGCCGGGGGTTTAGAAGCAATCAGCCCCAGCATTTT
TRBD1 | TRBJ1-2 | NA | 14 | TRBV30 | CAWSSTGQGYGYTF | TGTGCCTGGAGTTCCACCGGACAGGGGTATGGCTACACCTTC
NA | TRBJ1-5 | NA | 14 | TRBV30 | CAWTLGGDRQPQHF | TGTGCCTGGACCCTAGGGGGAGACAGGCAGCCCCAGCATTTT
NA | TRBJ2-7 | NA | 14 | TRBV4-3 | CASSQDRALREQYF | TGCGCCAGCAGCCAAGACAGGGCCCTACGTGAGCAGTACTTC
NA | TRBJ2-1 | NA | 12 | TRBV6-5 | CATLQNYNEQFF | TGTGCCACCCTGCAGAATTACAATGAGCAGTTCTTC
TRBD1 | TRBJ2-6 | NA | 19 | TRBV18 | CASSLAVPGTGAGANVLTF | TGTGCCAGCTCACTTGCAGTTCCGGGGACAGGGGCCGGGGCCAACGTCCTGACTTTC
TRBD2 | TRBJ2-1 | few | 18 | TRBV11-3 | CASSLDFTSGSSYNEQFF | TGTGCCAGCAGCTTAGATTTTACTAGCGGGAGTTCCTACAATGAGCAGTTCTTC
NA | TRBJ1-1 | NA | 14 | TRBV14 | CASSQDLAGPEAFF | TGTGCCAGCAGCCAAGATCTGGCAGGCCCTGAAGCTTTCTTT
NA | TRBJ2-7 | NA | 13 | TRBV4-1 | CASSPLGGFEQYF | TGCGCCAGCAGCCCTCTTGGGGGGTTCGAGCAGTACTTC
NA | TRBJ1-2 | NA | 15 | TRBV7-9 | CASSPIMGGSYGYTF | TGTGCCAGCAGCCCTATAATGGGGGGTAGCTATGGCTACACCTTC
NA | TRBJ2-7 | once | 14 | TRBV28 | CASRSAGASYEQYF | TGTGCCAGCAGGTCTGCAGGGGCCTCCTACGAGCAGTACTTC
TRBD2 | TRBJ2-3 | NA | 17 | TRBV28 | CASSLEGAGGHTDTQYF | TGTGCCAGCAGTTTAGAGGGAGCGGGAGGACACACAGATACGCAGTATTTT
NA | TRBJ2-1 | NA | 16 | TRBV11-2 | CASSSRTARSYNEQFF | TGTGCCAGCAGCTCTCGGACTGCCCGCTCCTACAATGAGCAGTTCTTC
NA | TRBJ1-4 | NA | 14 | TRBV5-5 | CASSWKGEGEKLFF | TGTGCCAGCAGCTGGAAGGGGGAGGGTGAAAAACTGTTTTTT
NA | TRBJ1-3 | NA | 17 | TRBV7-2 | CASSLERGSTWGNTIYF | TGTGCCAGCAGCTTAGAGCGGGGCTCAACCTGGGGAAACACCATATATTTT
TRBD2 | TRBJ2-3 | few | 15 | TRBV7-9 | CASSALAGWGDTQYF | TGTGCCAGCAGCGCTTTAGCGGGGTGGGGAGATACGCAGTATTTT
TRBD1 | TRBJ1-4 | NA | 14 | TRBV6-5 | CASSYGQGGEKLFF | TGTGCCAGCAGTTACGGACAGGGGGGCGAAAAACTGTTTTTT
NA | TRBJ1-5 | NA | 16 | TRBV19 | CASTPFFPRGNQPQHF | TGTGCCAGTACCCCCTTCTTCCCCAGGGGCAATCAGCCCCAGCATTTT
NA | TRBJ2-2 | NA | 13 | TRBV7-9 | CASSLDGSGELFF | TGTGCCAGCAGCTTAGACGGGTCCGGGGAGCTGTTTTTT
NA | TRBJ1-2 | NA | 14 | TRBV18 | CASSFTGIGYGYTF | TGTGCCAGCTCTTTCACAGGGATTGGCTATGGCTACACCTTC
NA | TRBJ1-2 | NA | 12 | TRBV6-5 | CAGTRGAGGYTF | TGTGCCGGGACTCGGGGTGCGGGAGGCTACACCTTC
TRBD1 | TRBJ2-7 | NA | 14 | TRBV4-1 | CASSQGQGSYEQYF | TGCGCCAGCAGCCAAGGACAGGGTTCCTACGAGCAGTACTTC
NA | TRBJ2-7 | NA | 13 | TRBV25-1 | CASSEGGPYEQYF | TGTGCCAGCAGTGAAGGGGGCCCCTACGAGCAGTACTTC
TRBD2 | TRBJ2-7 | NA | 14 | TRBV3-1/TRBV3-2 | CASSLGLANREQYF | TGTGCCAGCAGCCTCGGACTAGCCAACCGGGAGCAGTACTTC
NA | TRBJ2-2 | NA | 14 | TRBV11-3 | CASSSNRNTGELFF | TGTGCCAGCAGCTCGAACAGGAACACCGGGGAGCTGTTTTTT
NA | TRBJ2-7 | NA | 13 | TRBV30 | CAYKGWGAYEQYF | TGTGCCTACAAAGGCTGGGGGGCCTACGAGCAGTACTTC
TRBD1 | TRBJ1-4 | NA | 15 | TRBV19 | CASSRQGATNEKLFF | TGTGCCAGTAGTAGACAGGGGGCCACTAATGAAAAACTGTTTTTT
NA | TRBJ2-7 | once | 14 | TRBV28 | CASSLAASRYEQYF | TGTGCCAGCAGTTTAGCGGCCAGTCGGTACGAGCAGTACTTC
NA | TRBJ2-3 | NA | 12 | TRBV28 | CASSLGMGGQYF | TGTGCCAGCAGTTTGGGGATGGGGGGGCAGTATTTT
NA | TRBJ2-3 | NA | 14 | TRBV5-1 | CASSLESSTDTQYF | TGCGCCAGCAGCTTGGAATCTTCCACAGATACGCAGTATTTT
NA | TRBJ2-5 | NA | 13 | TRBV5-8 | CASSLQAQETQYF | TGTGCCAGCAGCTTACAGGCCCAAGAGACCCAGTACTTC
NA | TRBJ1-1 | NA | 17 | TRBV19 | CASSTIARGALNTEAFF | TGTGCCAGTAGTACAATAGCTCGGGGAGCGCTCAACACTGAAGCTTTCTTT
NA | TRBJ2-7 | NA | 11 | TRBV20-1 | CSARFLNEQYF | TGCAGTGCTAGATTTCTAAACGAGCAGTACTTC
NA | TRBJ2-3 | NA | 12 | TRBV7-9 | CASSLGEGTQYF | TGTGCCAGCAGCTTAGGTGAGGGTACGCAGTATTTT
TRBD2 | TRBJ2-3 | NA | 17 | TRBV11-2 | CASSPRRGARGTDTQYF | TGTGCCAGCAGCCCTAGGCGGGGGGCCAGGGGCACAGATACGCAGTATTTT
NA | TRBJ2-2 | NA | 17 | TRBV23-1 | CASSQSWWGRLAGELFF | TGCGCCAGCAGTCAATCTTGGTGGGGGCGTCTGGCCGGGGAGCTGTTTTTT
NA | TRBJ2-7 | NA | 17 | TRBV7-5 | CARSFTPGQLPLYEQYF | TGTGCCAGAAGCTTCACTCCGGGACAGCTACCGCTATACGAGCAGTACTTC
NA | TRBJ1-2 | NA | 13 | TRBV5-6 | CASSLGRHYGYTF | TGTGCCAGCAGCTTGGGCAGGCACTATGGCTACACCTTC
NA | TRBJ2-1 | NA | 13 | TRBV21-1 | CASSPTGGVEQFF | TGTGCCAGCAGCCCTACAGGGGGCGTTGAGCAGTTCTTC
NA | TRBJ2-5 | NA | 15 | TRBV7-6 | CASSEGTGNSYAQYF | TGTGCCAGCAGCGAAGGGACTGGCAATAGCTATGCCCAGTACTTC
TRBD1 | TRBJ1-3 | NA | 15 | TRBV9 | CASSFTGGSGNTIYF | TGTGCCAGCAGCTTTACAGGGGGCTCTGGAAACACCATATATTTT
NA | TRBJ2-1 | NA | 14 | TRBV7-9 | CASSHASSYNEQFF | TGTGCCAGCAGCCATGCTAGCTCCTACAATGAGCAGTTCTTC
NA | TRBJ1-3 | NA | 15 | TRBV30 | CAWGTAARLGNTIYF | TGTGCCTGGGGGACGGCGGCTCGACTTGGAAACACCATATATTTT
TRBD2 | TRBJ2-4 | NA | 16 | TRBV6-1 | CASSEEVAGAKNIQYF | TGTGCCAGCAGTGAAGAGGTAGCGGGAGCCAAAAACATTCAGTACTTC
NA | TRBJ1-1 | NA | 15 | TRBV27 | CASRRGRLMNTEAFF | TGTGCCAGCAGGCGGGGACGCCTTATGAACACTGAAGCTTTCTTT
TRBD2 | TRBJ2-7 | NA | 17 | TRBV10-1 | CASSDPGTSGSSYEQYF | TGCGCCAGCAGTGACCCCGGGACTAGCGGTAGCTCCTACGAGCAGTACTTC
TRBD1 | TRBJ1-4 | NA | 14 | TRBV6-6 | CAAGRQGGNEKLFF | TGTGCCGCGGGGAGACAGGGGGGAAATGAAAAACTGTTTTTT
NA | TRBJ2-3 | NA | 15 | TRBV2 | CASSGEFMGTDTQYF | TGTGCCAGCAGTGGGGAGTTTATGGGCACAGATACGCAGTATTTT
NA | TRBJ2-2 | NA | 13 | TRBV9 | CASSGSGTGELFF | TGTGCCAGCAGCGGGAGCGGGACCGGGGAGCTGTTTTTT
NA | TRBJ1-1 | once | 13 | TRBV5-4 | CASSFNSNTEAFF | TGTGCCAGCAGCTTTAACAGCAACACTGAAGCTTTCTTT
NA | TRBJ2-7 | NA | 14 | TRBV27 | CASSPTASSYEQYF | TGTGCCAGCAGCCCGACGGCTAGCTCCTACGAGCAGTACTTC
NA | TRBJ1-1 | few | 15 | TRBV10-3 | CAISESIGGNTEAFF | TGTGCCATCAGTGAGTCGATAGGGGGAAACACTGAAGCTTTCTTT
TRBD1 | TRBJ1-2 | NA | 15 | TRBV18 | CASRPGQGDVYGYTF | TGTGCCAGCCGTCCGGGACAGGGTGATGTCTATGGCTACACCTTC
TRBD2 | TRBJ2-3 | NA | 15 | TRBV7-2 | CASSFIAGAKDTQYF | TGTGCCAGCAGCTTTATTGCGGGAGCGAAAGATACGCAGTATTTT